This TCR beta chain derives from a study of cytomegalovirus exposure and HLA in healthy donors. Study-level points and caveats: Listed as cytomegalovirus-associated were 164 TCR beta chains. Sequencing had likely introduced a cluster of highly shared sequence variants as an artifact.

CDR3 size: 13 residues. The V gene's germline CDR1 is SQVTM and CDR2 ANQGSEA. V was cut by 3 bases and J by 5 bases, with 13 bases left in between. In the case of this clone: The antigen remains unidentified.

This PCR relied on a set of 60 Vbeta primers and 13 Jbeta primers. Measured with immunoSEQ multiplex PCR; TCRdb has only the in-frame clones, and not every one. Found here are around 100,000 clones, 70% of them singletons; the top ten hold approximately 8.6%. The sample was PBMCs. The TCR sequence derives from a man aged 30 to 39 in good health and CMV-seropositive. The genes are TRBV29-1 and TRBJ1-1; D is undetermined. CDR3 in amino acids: CSVDRGMETEAFF. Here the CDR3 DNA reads TGCAGCGTTGATCGAGGGATGGAGACTGAAGCTTTCTTT.